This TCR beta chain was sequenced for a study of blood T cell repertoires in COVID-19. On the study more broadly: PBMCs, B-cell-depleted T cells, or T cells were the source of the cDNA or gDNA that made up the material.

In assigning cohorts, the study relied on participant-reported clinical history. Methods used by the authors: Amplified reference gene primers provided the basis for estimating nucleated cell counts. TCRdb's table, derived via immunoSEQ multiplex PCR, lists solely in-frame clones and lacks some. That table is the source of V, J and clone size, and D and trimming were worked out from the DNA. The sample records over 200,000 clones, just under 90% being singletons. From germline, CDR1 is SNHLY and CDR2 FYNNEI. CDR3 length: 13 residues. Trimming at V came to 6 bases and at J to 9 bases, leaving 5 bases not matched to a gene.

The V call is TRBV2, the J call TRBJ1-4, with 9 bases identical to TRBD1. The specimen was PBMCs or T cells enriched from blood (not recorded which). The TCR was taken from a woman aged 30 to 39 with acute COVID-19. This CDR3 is CASRAGTGKKLFF. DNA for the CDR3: TGTGCCAGCAGGGCCGGGACAGGGAAAAAACTGTTTTTT. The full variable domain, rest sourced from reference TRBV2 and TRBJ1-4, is EPEVTQTPSHQVTQMGQEVILRCVPISNHLYFYWYRQILGQKVEFLVSFYNNEISEKSEIFDDQFSVERPDGSNFTLKIRSTKLEDSAMYFCASRAGTGKKLFFGSGTQLSVL.